This TCR beta chain was sequenced for a study of blood T cell repertoires in COVID-19. Study information: Acute and convalescent COVID-19 samples came from the United States, Italy and Spain.

Under the authors' procedure: From reference gene primer amplification, estimates of nucleated cell counts were derived. The method was immunoSEQ multiplex PCR; TCRdb's version includes in-frame clones alone and lacks a portion of them. Clone size and V and J calls were adopted from that table, with D and trimming inferred from the DNA. Of about 130,000 clones listed, 79% are singletons. The sequenced material came from peripheral blood. This clonotype was obtained from an older woman with COVID-19, enrolled during active disease.

CDR3 amino acids: CAWREGLGYTF. As DNA, the CDR3 is TGTGCCTGGAGGGAGGGCTTAGGCTACACCTTC. This sequence joins TRBV30 and TRBJ1-2; D is undetermined. The germline V and J ends were trimmed by 3 bases and 8 bases, with 10 bases remaining between them. This CDR3 region has 11 residues. Looked up from germline, CDR1 is GTSNPN and CDR2 is SVGIG (reference sequence).